The clone carrying this T cell receptor beta chain has a handful of counts. These data are taken from a study of cytomegalovirus exposure and HLA in healthy donors. Study details: The same platform was used for the 120 or so validation repertoires as for the 600 to 700 first-cohort repertoires, as reported in a later analysis.

Measured with immunoSEQ multiplex PCR; TCRdb has only the in-frame clones, and not every one. The profile covers roughly 250,000 clones, with around nine tenths appearing a single time and about 2.5% taken by the ten largest. These donors were members of the roughly 120-subject validation cohort, a group separate from the approximately 670-subject first cohort. Germline V gene data show CDR1 as SGHTA and CDR2 as FQGNSA. Trimming pared 8 bases from V and 0 bases from J, leaving 8 bases between. The CDR3 covers 13 residues. V and J are TRBV7-2 and TRBJ1-3; D uncertain. This TCR came from a man in his late teens or twenties in good health and CMV-seronegative. The sequencing input was PBMCs. In DNA form, the CDR3 reads TGTGCCAGCGGAGTAAACTCTGGAAACACCATATATTTT. Its protein product is CASGVNSGNTIYF.